The 16 T cell receptor beta chains in this list originate from one sample, sequenced in a study of T cells in women clearing cervical HPV infection. The repertoire was sequenced with immunoSEQ multiplex PCR; TCRdb's copy has only in-frame clones and lacks some. This sample's table has 35,000 to 50,000 clones. The sequencing sample was made of blood buffy coat. These receptors were obtained from a woman aged 18 to 75 with a cervical HPV16 infection that either progressed to CIN3+ or cleared (not recorded which).

With respect to this clone: The missing CDR3 end, 3 residues past where the read stops, is filled in from the germline J gene. The chain combines TRBV7-6 with TRBJ2-5; 10 nucleotides line up with TRBD2. Germline V gene lookup returns CDR1 SGHVS and CDR2 FNYEAQ. CDR3 size: 16 residues. The V segment lost 6 bases and the J segment 4 bases; nucleotides outside the gene matches: 11. This CDR3 reads CASRQSAGGPGETQYF. The CDR3 DNA, read in part, is TGTGCCAGCAGACAATCAGCGGGAGGGCCGGGAGAGACC.

As regards this clone: The CDR3 end falls 3 residues outside the read, so it is completed with the germline J gene. This chain joins TRBV7-2 and TRBJ2-1, with D possibly TRBD2 on 6 matching bases. The CDR3 has 16 amino acids. Trimming pared 0 bases from V and 5 bases from J, leaving 14 bases between. The germline CDR1 and CDR2 sequences are SGHTA and FQGNSA. Partial CDR3 DNA: TGTGCCAGCAGCTTAGCCCGGGACTTTTTTAACAATGAG. Its translation: CASSLARDFFNNE. The entire CDR3 is CASSLARDFFNNEQFF.

On this clone: The read halts 3 residues ahead of the CDR3 end, with the missing end drawn from the germline J gene. The chain joins TRBV20-1 to TRBJ2-7; no definite D call. This CDR3 is 13 amino acids long. Germline V gives CDR1 DFQATT, CDR2 SNEGSKA (reference sequence). Trimming stripped 6 bases from V and 1 base from J, with 13 bases between. Incomplete CDR3 DNA: TGCAGTGCCCGCCCTGCGGCTTCCTACGAG. Translating it yields CSARPAASYE. The entire CDR3 protein is CSARPAASYEQYF.

Points on this clone: The observed sequence ends 3 residues before the CDR3 terminus, with the missing tail filled in from the germline J gene. The J gene is TRBJ1-4, the V gene TRBV20-1; TRBD1 matches 7 bases. CDR1 and CDR2 (germline): DFQATT, SNEGSKA (reference sequence). Trimming took 0 bases from V and 5 from J; bases not matched to a gene: 3. This CDR3 is built from 14 residues. CDR3 amino acids: CSARDPRGNEKLFF. The CDR3 bases that were read are TGCAGTGCTAGAGATCCCAGGGGGAATGAAAAA.

About this clone: The CDR3 extends 3 residues past the end of the read, so its final part is completed from the germline J gene. V gene TRBV2 combines with J gene TRBJ1-4, with D possibly TRBD1 on 6 matching bases. The germline V gene encodes CDR1 SNHLY and CDR2 FYNNEI. This CDR3 has 14 residues. V lost 4 bases and J 5 bases, leaving 11 bases between the germline ends. The CDR3: CASSGLTGNEKLFF. The covered CDR3 bases are TGTGCCAGCAGTGGCCTTACAGGGAATGAAAAA.

As regards this clone: Sequencing ends 3 residues short of the CDR3 end; the germline J gene provides the rest. This sequence joins TRBV7-2 and TRBJ1-2; 10 bases are a match to TRBD1. Germline V gene sequence: CDR1 SGHTA, CDR2 FQGNSA. The CDR3 runs to 13 residues. This CDR3 reads CASSSGTGVGYTF. The sequenced part of the CDR3 DNA is TGTGCCAGCAGTTCCGGGACAGGGGTCGGC.

Turning to this clone: Read data end 3 residues before the CDR3 end; the end is taken from the germline J gene. This chain links TRBV19 with TRBJ2-6; D possibly corresponds to TRBD1 (7 bases). Trimming pared 1 base from V and 2 bases from J, leaving 12 bases between. The CDR3 is 17 amino acids. CDR1 LNHDA and CDR2 SQIVND come from the germline V gene (reference sequence). CDR3 sequence: CASSIGQGGAGANVLTF. Incomplete CDR3 DNA: TGTGCCAGTAGTATAGGTCAGGGGGGCGCTGGGGCCAACGTC.

As concerns this clone: Read data end 3 residues before the CDR3 end; the end is taken from the germline J gene. The chain is built from TRBV5-1 and TRBJ1-5, with 12 bases aligning to TRBD1. Germline trimming cut 4 bases from V and 7 bases from J; bases unmatched to any gene: 6. There are 15 residues in the CDR3. The germline V gene has CDR1 SGHRS and CDR2 YFSETQ. CDR3 loop: CASSEGQGAGQPQHF. The covered CDR3 bases are TGCGCCAGCAGCGAGGGACAGGGGGCCGGGCAGCCC.

In regard to this clone: Coverage ceases 3 residues before the CDR3 finishes, and the germline J gene fills in the end. The V call is TRBV20-1, the J call TRBJ1-1, with D maybe TRBD1 (6 bases). The V gene lost 6 bases and the J gene lost 0 bases, with 17 bases spanning the gap. CDR3 length equals 15 residues. Germline-derived CDR1 and CDR2 are DFQATT and SNEGSKA (reference sequence). The sequenced CDR3 bases are TGCAGTGCCAAAGAAGACAGGCCTTTGAACACTGAA. This sequence encodes CSAKEDRPLNTE. The whole CDR3 reads CSAKEDRPLNTEAFF.

A word on this clone: The DNA ends 3 residues before the CDR3 does, and the rest of the CDR3 is filled in from the germline J gene. The chain is built from TRBV19 and TRBJ1-2, with TRBD1 identical over 8 bases. The CDR3 is 14 residues long. Germline V gene sequence: CDR1 LNHDA, CDR2 SQIVND (reference sequence). The trim removed 5 bases at V and 5 bases at J, leaving 7 bases unmatched. CDR3 DNA (partial): TGTGCCAGTAGTGACAGGGGACTGGGGTATGGC. The encoded protein is CASSDRGLGYG. The full CDR3 protein is CASSDRGLGYGYTF.

Turning to this clone: The read stops 3 residues short of the end of the CDR3; the missing end is completed from the germline J gene. This rearrangement joins TRBV28 to TRBJ1-3; 7 bases are shared with TRBD1. V was clipped by 3 bases and J by 0 bases; unmatched bases: 5. The length of the CDR3 is 16 residues. CDR1 and CDR2 (germline): MDHEN, SYDVKM. This chain's CDR3 is CASSLGQLGSGNTIYF. Incomplete CDR3 DNA: TGTGCCAGCAGTTTGGGACAGCTGGGCTCTGGAAACACC.

As to this clone: Read data end 3 residues before the CDR3 end; the end is taken from the germline J gene. This chain uses TRBV12-3 or TRBV12-4 with TRBJ1-1; D is undetermined. The length of the CDR3 is 14 residues. Trimming cost V 1 base and J 4 bases, with 10 bases left between them. The CDR3 region is CASSLGAGSTEAFF. The sequenced CDR3 bases are TGTGCCAGCAGTTTAGGTGCGGGGAGCACTGAA.

With respect to this clone: The CDR3 is cut off 3 residues early in the read; its end comes from the germline J gene. The gene calls are TRBV5-1 and TRBJ2-5, with TRBD1 identical over 8 bases. V was pared by 2 bases and J by 5 bases, with 8 bases of the junction left unmatched. The CDR3 contains 15 residues. CDR1 and CDR2 from the germline V gene are SGHRS and YFSETQ. The sequenced part of the CDR3 DNA is TGCGCCAGCAGCTTCCCGACAGGGGAGCGGGAGACC. Encoded protein: CASSFPTGERET. The full-length CDR3 reads as CASSFPTGERETQYF.

Note on this clone: The CDR3 extends 3 residues past the end of the read, so its final part is completed from the germline J gene. The chain links TRBV11-2 to TRBJ2-4; a weak D match, TRBD2 (6 bases). In germline, CDR1 is SGHAT, CDR2 FQNNGV. The CDR3 is made up of 14 amino acids. Trimming removed 7 bases at V and 0 bases at J, with 10 bases between. Here the CDR3 reads CASTPGVAKNIQYF. The part of the CDR3 DNA that was read is TGTGCCAGCACCCCGGGGGTAGCCAAAAACATT.

A note on this clone: The missing CDR3 end, 3 residues past where the read stops, is filled in from the germline J gene. This chain joins TRBV12-3 or TRBV12-4 and TRBJ2-2, with 9 positions matching TRBD2. The CDR3 length is 16 residues. V lost 1 base, J lost 4 bases, and 4 bases stayed unmatched. CDR3 protein: CASSLDRGGATGELFF. Partial CDR3 DNA: TGTGCCAGCAGTTTAGATCGCGGGGGGGCCACCGGGGAG.

To note about this clone: The read is 3 residues too short to cover the CDR3 end, so that end is filled in from the germline J gene. This rearrangement joins TRBV6-2 or TRBV6-3 to TRBJ2-5; 9 bases map to TRBD1. In germline, CDR1 is MNHEY, CDR2 SVGEGT. V was clipped by 2 bases and J by 3 bases; unmatched bases: 10. This CDR3 is 17 amino acids long. Here the CDR3 reads CASSYNGYRGREETQYF. The DNA read from the CDR3 is TGTGCCAGCAGTTACAATGGCTACAGGGGGCGAGAAGAGACC.